The next 5 T cell receptor beta chains were all read from a single sample in a study of metastatic and nonmetastatic thyroid tumors. Each patient went into thyroid surgery without having received any treatment. From the PCR reads, TCRdb re-called clones with MiXCR. Among about 43,000 clones listed, 11% were seen once. The sample consisted of blood. The receptors were gathered from a female donor with papillary thyroid cancer or a benign thyroid nodule (not recorded which). Some clones in this sample may be carry-over from other donors' samples.

At least ten counts were recorded for this clone. The chain links TRBV5-1 to TRBJ2-1; tentative D call: TRBD1 (6 bases). Germline V lookup: CDR1 SGHRS, CDR2 YFSETQ. The CDR3 sequence is 16 residues long. Trimming removed 4 bases from V and 2 bases from J, with 16 bases in between. The chain's CDR3 is CASSLSGTRTYNEQFF. CDR3 sequence (DNA): TGCGCCAGCAGCCTCTCCGGGACAAGAACCTACAATGAGCAGTTCTTC.

The table lists this clone with many counts. The V and J genes are TRBV12-5 and TRBJ1-4; D gene unclear. The CDR3 spans 12 residues. With 9 bases removed from V and 4 bases from J, the gap between germline ends came to 9 bases. Germline assignment: CDR1 LGHNT and CDR2 FRNRAP. Here the CDR3 reads CASGESNEKLFF. In DNA form, the CDR3 reads TGTGCTAGCGGGGAGAGTAATGAAAAACTGTTTTTT.

This clone was observed at least ten times. V and J are TRBV9 and TRBJ2-7, with TRBD2 matching over 9 bases. The CDR3 spans 15 residues. The germline V gene has CDR1 SGDLS and CDR2 YYNGEE. The V and J ends lost 0 bases and 4 bases, in that order; junction bases with no gene match: 5. CDR3 sequence reads: CASSVDLAGPYEQYF. In nucleotides, the CDR3 is TGTGCCAGCAGCGTAGATCTAGCGGGGCCATACGAGCAGTACTTC.

This clone showed up many times. This rearrangement joins TRBV4-1 to TRBJ2-7; 7 positions match TRBD2. The CDR3 is 15 residues long. With 4 bases clipped from V and 2 bases from J, the junction kept 8 bases outside the gene matches. In germline, CDR1 is MGHRA, CDR2 YSYEKL. CDR3 amino acids: CASSRTGTNTYEQYF. CDR3 DNA: TGCGCCAGCAGCCGCACCGGGACTAACACCTACGAGCAGTACTTC.

This clone occurred many times. This chain uses TRBV18 with TRBJ1-5; the D gene is possibly TRBD1 (5 bases). The ends were cut back, 6 bases at V and 4 bases at J, with 13 bases in the middle. The CDR3 covers 14 residues. The germline V gene encodes CDR1 KGHSH and CDR2 LQKENI. CDR3 loop: CASSRGTGNQPQHF. CDR3 DNA: TGTGCCAGCTCCCGGGGGACCGGGAATCAGCCCCAGCATTTT.